This T cell receptor beta chain was sequenced for a study of T-cell memory formation after mild COVID-19. Study outcomes and limitations: Among CD4+ contracting clones, most were CM and EM, and CD8+ ones EMRA. In pre-infection memory, a portion of responding clones appeared, which suggested that cross-reactive memory joined.

TCRdb re-called the 5' RACE reads through MiXCR, storing one row per CDR3 protein. The sample holds 270,000 or so distinct CDR3 sequences, around 17% seen once. V lost 9 bases, J lost 2 bases, and 8 bases stayed unmatched. The germline V gene has CDR1 MDHEN and CDR2 SYDVKM. The CDR3 is made up of 14 amino acids. This clonotype was observed a handful of times. Its target is not known. The sequencing input was PBMCs or a T cell subset sorted from them (not recorded which). This clonotype was obtained from a man aged 18 to 29 who had mild COVID-19 (a few samples of this study predate the infection). Cell type and time point are not known. This chain links TRBV28 with TRBJ2-7, with 9 bases matching TRBD1. The CDR3 region has the DNA TGTGCCAGTACGGCCGGGACAGGGACCTACGAGCAGTACTTC. The encoded protein is CASTAGTGTYEQYF.